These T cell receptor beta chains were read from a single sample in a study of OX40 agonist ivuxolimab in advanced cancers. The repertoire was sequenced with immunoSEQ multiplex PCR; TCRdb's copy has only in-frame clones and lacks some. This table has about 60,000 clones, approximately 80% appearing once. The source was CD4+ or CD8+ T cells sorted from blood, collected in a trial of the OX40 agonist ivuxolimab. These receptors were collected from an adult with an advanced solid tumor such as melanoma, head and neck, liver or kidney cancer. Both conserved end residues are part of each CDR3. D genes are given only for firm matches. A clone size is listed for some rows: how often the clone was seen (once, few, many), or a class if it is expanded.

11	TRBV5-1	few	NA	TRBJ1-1	CASSSFTEAFF	TGCGCCAGCAGCTCATTCACTGAAGCTTTCTTT
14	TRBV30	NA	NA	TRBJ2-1	CAWSRGGLYNEQFF	TGTGCCTGGAGTAGGGGCGGGCTTTACAATGAGCAGTTCTTC
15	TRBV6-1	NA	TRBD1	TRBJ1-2	CASRLRPGQGDGYTF	TGTGCCAGCAGATTAAGGCCGGGACAGGGGGACGGCTACACCTTC
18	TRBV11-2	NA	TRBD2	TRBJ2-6	CASSLGRLAGVGANVLTF	TGTGCCAGCAGCTTAGGCCGACTAGCGGGGGTTGGGGCCAACGTCCTGACTTTC
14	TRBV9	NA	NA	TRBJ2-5	CASNLRGRGETQYF	TGTGCCAGCAACCTACGGGGTCGGGGAGAGACCCAGTACTTC
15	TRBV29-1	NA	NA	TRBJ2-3	CSVEQGAGVADTQYF	TGCAGCGTTGAACAGGGGGCGGGAGTAGCAGATACGCAGTATTTT
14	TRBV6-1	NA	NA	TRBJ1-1	CASRASFVDTEAFF	TGTGCCAGCAGAGCTTCCTTCGTGGACACTGAAGCTTTCTTT
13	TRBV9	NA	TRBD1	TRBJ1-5	CASSATGGQPQHF	TGTGCCAGCAGCGCTACAGGGGGGCAGCCCCAGCATTTT
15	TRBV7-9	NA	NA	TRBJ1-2	CASSLELGTVLGYTF	TGTGCCAGCAGCTTAGAGCTCGGGACGGTCCTTGGCTACACCTTC
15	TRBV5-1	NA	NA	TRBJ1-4	CASSLAGGGGEKLFF	TGCGCCAGCAGCTTGGCGGGGGGCGGGGGTGAAAAACTGTTTTTT
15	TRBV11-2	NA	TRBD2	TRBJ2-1	CASSFTSGGYNEQFF	TGTGCCAGCAGCTTTACTAGCGGGGGGTACAATGAGCAGTTCTTC
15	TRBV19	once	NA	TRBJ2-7	CASSIDWDNSYEQYF	TGTGCCAGTAGTATAGACTGGGACAACTCCTACGAGCAGTACTTC
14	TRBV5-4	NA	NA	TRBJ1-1	CASSNGRHNTEAFF	TGTGCCAGCAGCAACGGGAGGCATAACACTGAAGCTTTCTTT
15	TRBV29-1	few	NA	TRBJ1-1	CSVGAGWGMNTEAFF	TGCAGCGTTGGGGCAGGGTGGGGGATGAACACTGAAGCTTTCTTT
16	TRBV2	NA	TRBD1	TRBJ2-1	CASSEIRGQIYNEQFF	TGTGCCAGCAGTGAAATTAGGGGACAGATATACAATGAGCAGTTCTTC
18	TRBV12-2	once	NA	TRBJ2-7	CASRFEVPGGAVCGEQYF	TGTGCAAGTCGCTTCGAAGTTCCTGGGGGCGCCGTCTGTGGAGAGCAGTACTTC
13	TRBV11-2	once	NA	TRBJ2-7	CASSPRQSYEQYF	TGTGCCAGCAGCCCGAGACAGTCCTACGAGCAGTACTTC
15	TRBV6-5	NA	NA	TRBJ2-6	CASSYMAAGANVLTF	TGTGCCAGCAGTTACATGGCTGCTGGGGCCAACGTCCTGACTTTC
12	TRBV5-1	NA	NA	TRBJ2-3	CASSFGTDTQYF	TGCGCCAGCAGCTTTGGTACAGATACGCAGTATTTT
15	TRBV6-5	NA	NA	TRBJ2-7	CASSYRGGASYEQYF	TGTGCCAGCAGTTACCGAGGCGGGGCCTCCTACGAGCAGTACTTC
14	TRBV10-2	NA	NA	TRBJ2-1	CASSDLGGSNEQFF	TGCGCCAGCAGTGATCTAGGGGGGAGCAATGAGCAGTTCTTC
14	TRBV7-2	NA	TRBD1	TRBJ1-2	CASSRDRADYGYTF	TGTGCCAGCAGCAGGGACAGGGCTGACTATGGCTACACCTTC
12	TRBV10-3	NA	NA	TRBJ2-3	CAISGDTDTQYF	TGTGCCATCAGCGGAGACACAGATACGCAGTATTTT
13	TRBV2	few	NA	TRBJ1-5	CASSVEGGQPQHF	TGTGCCAGCAGTGTGGAGGGGGGTCAGCCCCAGCATTTT
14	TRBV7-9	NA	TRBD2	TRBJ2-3	CASSSGLAPHTQYF	TGTGCCAGCAGCTCAGGACTAGCACCCCATACGCAGTATTTT
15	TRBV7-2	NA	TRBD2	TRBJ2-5	CASSLGLAGGETQYF	TGTGCCAGCAGCTTAGGACTAGCGGGAGGGGAGACCCAGTACTTC
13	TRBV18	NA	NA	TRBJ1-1	CASSGGVDTEAFF	TGTGCCAGCTCAGGAGGGGTGGACACTGAAGCTTTCTTT
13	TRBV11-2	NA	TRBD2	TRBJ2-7	CASSPLWGGTMYF	TGTGCCAGCAGCCCCCTCTGGGGGGGGACTATGTACTTC
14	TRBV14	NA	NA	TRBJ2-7	CASSFRPGRWEQYF	TGTGCCAGCAGCTTTCGTCCCGGACGCTGGGAGCAGTACTTC
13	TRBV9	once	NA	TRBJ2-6	CASSGGGANVLTF	TGTGCCAGCAGCGGAGGAGGGGCCAACGTCCTGACTTTC
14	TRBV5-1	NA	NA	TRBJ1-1	CASSFMGGSTEAFF	TGCGCCAGCAGCTTCATGGGGGGCTCGACTGAAGCTTTCTTT
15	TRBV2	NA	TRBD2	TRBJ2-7	CASSNGLAGQYEQYF	TGTGCCAGCAGCAATGGACTAGCGGGCCAATACGAGCAGTACTTC
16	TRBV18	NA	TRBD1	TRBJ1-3	CASSQRGQVSGNTIYF	TGTGCCAGCTCACAGCGTGGACAGGTCTCTGGAAACACCATATATTTT
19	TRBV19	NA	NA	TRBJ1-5	CASTYIGPLPTYSNQPQHF	TGTGCCAGTACCTACATCGGGCCTCTCCCTACTTATAGCAATCAGCCCCAGCATTTT
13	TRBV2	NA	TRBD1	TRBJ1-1	CASSAPAGTESFF	TGTGCCAGCAGTGCTCCAGCCGGGACAGAATCTTTCTTT
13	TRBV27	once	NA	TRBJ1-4	CASSFAGLEKLFF	TGTGCCAGCAGTTTTGCGGGGCTTGAAAAACTGTTTTTT
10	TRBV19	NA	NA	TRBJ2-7	CATTGNEQYF	TGTGCCACCACAGGGAACGAGCAGTACTTC
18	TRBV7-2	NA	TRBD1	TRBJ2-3	CASSLWGQGVSRPDTQYF	TGTGCCAGCAGCTTGTGGGGACAGGGGGTCTCAAGGCCAGATACGCAGTATTTT
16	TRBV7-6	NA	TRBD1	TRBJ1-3	CASSSGQGALGNTIYF	TGTGCCAGCAGCTCGGGACAGGGGGCGTTGGGAAACACCATATATTTT
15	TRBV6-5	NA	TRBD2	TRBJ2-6	CASALGGAGANVLTF	TGTGCCAGTGCCCTGGGGGGGGCTGGGGCCAACGTCCTGACTTTC
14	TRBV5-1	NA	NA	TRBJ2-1	CASSLSRAYNEQFF	TGCGCCAGCAGCTTGTCGCGGGCCTACAATGAGCAGTTCTTC